Below, 6 T cell receptor beta chains from the same sample are listed, as sequenced in a study of blood T cell repertoires in COVID-19. Using immunoSEQ multiplex PCR, the repertoire was profiled, and TCRdb retains in-frame clones only, with some absent. The sample has around 38,000 clones, about nine tenths seen once. The sample consisted of peripheral blood. The receptors originated from a human donor in a cohort sampled during active COVID-19.

V is TRBV21-1 and J is TRBJ2-5; the DNA was not compared with TRBD1, the D call given in the table. TRBV21-1 is marked as a pseudogene. The length of the CDR3 is 16 residues. The DNA for the CDR3 is TGTGCCAGCAGCAAGGACGGACAGGGAGATCCAGAGACCCAGTACTTC. This sequence encodes CASSKDGQGDPETQYF.

The chain couples TRBV6-5 to TRBJ2-4; 8 bases map to TRBD2. CDR3 size: 15 residues. Germline CDR1 reads MNHEY; CDR2 reads SVGAGI. The trim removed 6 bases at V and 4 bases at J, leaving 8 bases unmatched. CDR3 sequence reads: CASSQREPLKNIQYF. The CDR3 region has the DNA TGTGCCAGCAGCCAGCGGGAGCCTCTGAAAAACATTCAGTACTTC.

The chain links TRBV2 to TRBJ2-1; the D gene is possibly TRBD1 (6 bases). From germline, CDR1 is SNHLY and CDR2 FYNNEI. The germline V and J ends were trimmed by 7 bases and 9 bases, with 16 bases remaining between them. This CDR3 contains 13 residues. CDR3 amino acids: CASIPAPRGEQFF. The CDR3 nucleotides are TGTGCCAGCATACCGGCGCCCAGGGGTGAGCAGTTCTTC.

V gene TRBV12-3 or TRBV12-4 combines with J gene TRBJ2-7; a weak D match, TRBD2 (6 bases). This CDR3 has 12 residues. Between the trimmed V and J ends, which lost 6 bases and 5 bases, there was a span of 11 bases. The CDR3 coding sequence is TGTGCCAGCAGCGGGGGTTTGAACGAGCAGTACTTC. This codes for CASSGGLNEQYF.

V is TRBV13 and J is TRBJ2-1; perhaps TRBD2 as D (7 bases). V lost 5 bases and J lost 4, with 18 bases in between. Germline lookup yields CDR1 PRHDT and CDR2 FYEKMQ (reference sequence). The CDR3 spans 16 residues. CDR3: CASSPWGGSRYNEQFF. CDR3 nucleotides: TGTGCCAGCAGCCCCTGGGGGGGCAGTCGATACAATGAGCAGTTCTTC.

V is TRBV21-1 and J is TRBJ1-1; the D call of TRBD1 is as the table states it, not checked on the DNA. TRBV21-1 has pseudogene status. This CDR3 has 19 amino acids. The CDR3 reads CASSPRGEQGKVRHTEAFF. The CDR3 nucleotides read TGTGCCAGCAGCCCCCGAGGGGAACAGGGGAAAGTGCGGCACACTGAAGCTTTCTTT.